This record covers a single T cell receptor beta chain. In the study's own analysis: It was from reference gene primer amplification that nucleated cell counts were estimated. Repertoires were generated with immunoSEQ multiplex PCR, while TCRdb's copy carries only in-frame clones and drops some. The V and J calls and clone size were taken over from that table, and D and trimming were inferred from the DNA. Altogether about 200,000 clones are present, around four fifths being singletons, with the ten largest covering around 6.9%. The J segment lost 5 bases and the V segment lost 3 bases, leaving 7 bases of the junction unmatched. Germline V gives CDR1 ENHRY, CDR2 SYGVKD. The CDR3 sequence is 16 residues long. This sample stems from a study of blood T cell repertoires in COVID-19. In the study overall: COVID-19 samples collected from the United States, Italy and Spain covered acute and convalescent phases. PBMCs, B-cell-depleted T cells, or T cells were the source of the cDNA or gDNA that made up the material.

This chain joins TRBV10-3 and TRBJ1-6; TRBD1 matches 7 bases. The TCR comes from a human donor with acute or convalescent COVID-19. The donor label of this sample is uncertain. The sequenced material came from peripheral blood. CDR3 region: CAISDGQANDNSPLHF. The CDR3 DNA is TGTGCCATCAGTGATGGACAGGCCAACGATAATTCACCCCTCCACTTT.